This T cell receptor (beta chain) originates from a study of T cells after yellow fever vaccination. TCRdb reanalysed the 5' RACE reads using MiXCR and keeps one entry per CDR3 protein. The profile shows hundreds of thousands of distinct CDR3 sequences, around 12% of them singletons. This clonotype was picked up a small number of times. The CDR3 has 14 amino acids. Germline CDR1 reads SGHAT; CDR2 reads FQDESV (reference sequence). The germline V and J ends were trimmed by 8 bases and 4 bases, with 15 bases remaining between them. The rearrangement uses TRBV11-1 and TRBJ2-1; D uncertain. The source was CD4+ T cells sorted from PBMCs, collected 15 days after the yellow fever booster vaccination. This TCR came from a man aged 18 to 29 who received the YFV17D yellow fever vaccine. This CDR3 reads CASGADRSYNEQFF. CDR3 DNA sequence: TGTGCCAGCGGAGCCGATAGGAGTTACAATGAGCAGTTCTTC.